This T cell receptor (beta chain) emerged from a study of CD8 T cells in Susac syndrome. Study-wide background: There were about 6 sequenced Susac syndrome patients with active disease and eight or nine in remission.

Roughly 0.45 to 1 ug RNA was reverse transcribed with random hexamers. Multiplex PCR with immunoSEQ amplified the TCR beta CDR3 across 54 Vbeta and 13 Jbeta. TCRdb reanalysed the immunoSEQ multiplex PCR reads using MiXCR and keeps one entry per CDR3 protein. This table holds under 250,000 distinct CDR3 sequences, about 94% found once. Germline values: CDR1 GTSNPN, CDR2 SVGIG (reference sequence). CDR3 length: 13 amino acids. Trimming cost V 1 base and J 6 bases, with 12 bases left between them. The rearrangement links TRBV30 to TRBJ1-1; D not certain. The specimen was CD4+ T cells from PBMCs. The sequence was collected from a human donor with Susac syndrome. The CDR3: CAWSGWAIAEAFF. The CDR3 region has the DNA TGTGCCTGGAGTGGCTGGGCGATCGCTGAAGCTTTCTTT.